This TCR beta chain was profiled in a study of blood T cell repertoires in COVID-19. Study processing details: By means of reference gene primer amplification, nucleated cell counts were estimated. Profiled with immunoSEQ multiplex PCR; TCRdb holds only in-frame clones, not every one. V and J calls and clone size are those listed in that table; D and trimming were worked out from the DNA. Of 95,000 to 100,000 clones in the sample, around 92% were seen once. Trimming at V came to 2 bases and at J to 6 bases, leaving 3 bases not matched to a gene. The germline gives CDR1 MNHEY, CDR2 SMNVEV (reference sequence). This CDR3 contains 14 residues.

Material: peripheral blood. V gene TRBV27 combines with J gene TRBJ2-1, with 8 bases lining up with TRBD1. The source of this sequence is a middle-aged man with active COVID-19. The CDR3 DNA reads TGTGCCAGCAGTTTAGGACAGGGCTTCAATGAGCAGTTCTTC. It yields the protein CASSLGQGFNEQFF.